This is a list of T cell receptor beta chains from one sample in a study of Graves' ophthalmopathy and Graves' hyperthyroidism. MiXCR, run by TCRdb on the multiplex PCR reads, gives a single entry per CDR3 protein. Of a few hundred thousand distinct CDR3 sequences in the sample, roughly 15% are singletons; the top ten hold roughly 2.6%. What was sequenced was peripheral blood. The receptor source for this set is an adult woman with stable Graves' hyperthyroidism. Each CDR3 is given with its conserved first and last residue. The D gene is left open where the match is weak. Some rows have no size entry. The others give once, few or many, or a class for an expanded clone.

cdr3_length: 15
v_call: TRBV12-3/TRBV12-4
d_call: TRBD2
clone_size: many
j_call: TRBJ2-2
cdr3_nt: TGTGCCAGCACCACGACTAGCGGGAACACCGGGGAGCTGTTTTTT
cdr3_aa: CASTTTSGNTGELFF

cdr3_length: 13
v_call: TRBV9
d_call: TRBD2
clone_size: many
j_call: TRBJ2-5
cdr3_nt: TGTGCCAGCAGCGTAGGGACTAGAGAGACCCAGTACTTC
cdr3_aa: CASSVGTRETQYF

cdr3_length: 13
v_call: TRBV10-3
d_call: TRBD1
clone_size: many
j_call: TRBJ2-2
cdr3_nt: TGTGCCATCGGGACAGCGAACACCGGGGAGCTGTTTTTT
cdr3_aa: CAIGTANTGELFF

cdr3_length: 17
v_call: TRBV4-3
d_call: .
clone_size: .
j_call: TRBJ2-6
cdr3_nt: TGCGCCAGCAGCCAAACCGGCCCAGGCTCTGGGGCCAACGTCCTGACTTTC
cdr3_aa: CASSQTGPGSGANVLTF

cdr3_length: 17
v_call: TRBV18
d_call: .
clone_size: .
j_call: TRBJ1-1
cdr3_nt: TGTGCCAGCTCACCACATGCTCCGGGGGGCGCGGGAGCTGAAGCTTTCTTT
cdr3_aa: CASSPHAPGGAGAEAFF

cdr3_length: 16
v_call: TRBV27
d_call: .
clone_size: many
j_call: TRBJ2-2
cdr3_nt: TGTGCCAGCAGTACTTTAGACGGGAGAGCCACCGGGGAGCTGTTTTTT
cdr3_aa: CASSTLDGRATGELFF

cdr3_length: 14
v_call: TRBV20-1
d_call: TRBD2
clone_size: many
j_call: TRBJ2-5
cdr3_nt: TGCAGTGCTAGTCAGGCGGGAGAAGGAGAGACCCAGTACTTC
cdr3_aa: CSASQAGEGETQYF

cdr3_length: 16
v_call: TRBV5-1
d_call: .
clone_size: many
j_call: TRBJ1-5
cdr3_nt: TGCGCCAACAATGGGGGGGGCCACAATAGCAATCAGCCCCAGCATTTT
cdr3_aa: CANNGGGHNSNQPQHF

cdr3_length: 11
v_call: TRBV2
d_call: .
clone_size: few
j_call: TRBJ1-3
cdr3_nt: TGTGCCAGCAGCTCGGAGCAAGGCCTTTTTTTT
cdr3_aa: CASSSEQGLFF

cdr3_length: 15
v_call: TRBV12-3/TRBV12-4
d_call: TRBD1
clone_size: .
j_call: TRBJ1-1
cdr3_nt: TGTGCCAGCAGCCCTGGGACAGGGTACACCACTGAAGCTTTCTTT
cdr3_aa: CASSPGTGYTTEAFF

cdr3_length: 17
v_call: TRBV4-1
d_call: TRBD2
clone_size: .
j_call: TRBJ2-5
cdr3_nt: TGCGCCAGCAGCCACGCCGGGGGGTGGGAGGTCCAAGAGACCCAGTACTTC
cdr3_aa: CASSHAGGWEVQETQYF

cdr3_length: 14
v_call: TRBV6-1
d_call: TRBD1
clone_size: .
j_call: TRBJ1-5
cdr3_nt: TGTGCCAGCTCCACCAGGGGGGTTGATCAGCCCCAGCATTTT
cdr3_aa: CASSTRGVDQPQHF

cdr3_length: 14
v_call: TRBV5-1
d_call: .
clone_size: many
j_call: TRBJ2-7
cdr3_nt: TGCGCCAGCAGCTTGGAGTGGCAGGGGAGCGAGCAGTACTTC
cdr3_aa: CASSLEWQGSEQYF

cdr3_length: 16
v_call: TRBV6-5
d_call: .
clone_size: .
j_call: TRBJ2-7
cdr3_nt: TGTGCCAGCAGTTTTGACCGGGACACGGCTACCGACGAGCAGTACTTC
cdr3_aa: CASSFDRDTATDEQYF

cdr3_length: 15
v_call: TRBV7-2
d_call: TRBD2
clone_size: many
j_call: TRBJ2-7
cdr3_nt: TGTGCCAGCAGCTCTCAAGCGGGAGGTTGGGACGAGCAGTACTTC
cdr3_aa: CASSSQAGGWDEQYF

cdr3_length: 17
v_call: TRBV11-1
d_call: TRBD1
clone_size: few
j_call: TRBJ1-1
cdr3_nt: TGTGCCAGCAGCTTCGCACCCCCGGGACAGGGGTTCACTGAAGCTTTCTTT
cdr3_aa: CASSFAPPGQGFTEAFF

cdr3_length: 15
v_call: TRBV28
d_call: .
clone_size: many
j_call: TRBJ2-5
cdr3_nt: TGTGCCAGCAGTTTCTTATGGAGGGGCCAAGAGACCCAGTACTTC
cdr3_aa: CASSFLWRGQETQYF

cdr3_length: 14
v_call: TRBV24-1
d_call: .
clone_size: many
j_call: TRBJ1-2
cdr3_nt: TGTGCCACCAGTGATTTGGACAGAGACTATGGCTACACCTTC
cdr3_aa: CATSDLDRDYGYTF

cdr3_length: 16
v_call: TRBV6-1
d_call: .
clone_size: many
j_call: TRBJ2-7
cdr3_nt: TGTGCCAGCAACCCTACCGGAACGAGACCCGACTACGAGCAGTACTTC
cdr3_aa: CASNPTGTRPDYEQYF

cdr3_length: 15
v_call: TRBV2
d_call: .
clone_size: .
j_call: TRBJ2-7
cdr3_nt: TGTGCCAGCAGTGAGTTTATGGGGAGCTCCTACGAGCAGTACTTC
cdr3_aa: CASSEFMGSSYEQYF

cdr3_length: 13
v_call: TRBV6-1
d_call: .
clone_size: .
j_call: TRBJ2-5
cdr3_nt: TGTGCCAGCAGCTCGTATCGATTTGAGACCCAGTACTTC
cdr3_aa: CASSSYRFETQYF

cdr3_length: 14
v_call: TRBV28
d_call: TRBD1
clone_size: many
j_call: TRBJ1-6
cdr3_nt: TGTGCCAGCAGTTTACGGTCCGACAGGGCCACCCTCCACTTT
cdr3_aa: CASSLRSDRATLHF

cdr3_length: 15
v_call: TRBV5-1
d_call: TRBD2
clone_size: .
j_call: TRBJ2-7
cdr3_nt: TGCGCCAGCAGCCTCGAGGGAGGGATTACCTACGAGCAGTACTTC
cdr3_aa: CASSLEGGITYEQYF

cdr3_length: 14
v_call: TRBV10-3
d_call: TRBD1
clone_size: .
j_call: TRBJ1-4
cdr3_nt: TGTGCCATCAGCACCGGACAGGGTGGAGAAAAACTGTTTTTT
cdr3_aa: CAISTGQGGEKLFF

cdr3_length: 16
v_call: TRBV12-3/TRBV12-4
d_call: .
clone_size: .
j_call: TRBJ2-5
cdr3_nt: TGTGCCAGCAGTTTAGGTTGGGTTGGGCTGGGAGAGACCCAGTACTTC
cdr3_aa: CASSLGWVGLGETQYF

cdr3_length: 13
v_call: TRBV29-1
d_call: TRBD1
clone_size: many
j_call: TRBJ2-7
cdr3_nt: TGCAGCGCTCGACAGGGGGCATCCTACGAGCAGTACTTC
cdr3_aa: CSARQGASYEQYF

cdr3_length: 14
v_call: TRBV5-1
d_call: .
clone_size: many
j_call: TRBJ1-1
cdr3_nt: TGCGCCAGCAGCTGGGGACCCACCAACACTGAAGCTTTCTTT
cdr3_aa: CASSWGPTNTEAFF

cdr3_length: 11
v_call: TRBV6-2/TRBV6-3
d_call: .
clone_size: many
j_call: TRBJ2-7
cdr3_nt: TGTGCCAGCACTCAGGCCTACGAGCAGTACTTC
cdr3_aa: CASTQAYEQYF

cdr3_length: 13
v_call: TRBV9
d_call: TRBD1
clone_size: many
j_call: TRBJ1-5
cdr3_nt: TGTGCCAGCAGCGAGCAGGGGGGGGTGCCCCAGCATTTT
cdr3_aa: CASSEQGGVPQHF

cdr3_length: 16
v_call: TRBV6-2/TRBV6-3
d_call: .
clone_size: many
j_call: TRBJ2-6
cdr3_nt: TGTGCCAGCAGTTACGGCAGGGGTTCTGGGGCCAACGTCCTGACTTTC
cdr3_aa: CASSYGRGSGANVLTF

cdr3_length: 13
v_call: TRBV4-1
d_call: .
clone_size: .
j_call: TRBJ2-5
cdr3_nt: TGCGCCAGCGGCCAAACAGGCCGAGTGACCCAGTACTTC
cdr3_aa: CASGQTGRVTQYF

cdr3_length: 15
v_call: TRBV12-3/TRBV12-4
d_call: TRBD1
clone_size: .
j_call: TRBJ1-6
cdr3_nt: TGTGCCAGCAGTTCGACAGGGAAGAGCAGTTCACCCCTCCACTTT
cdr3_aa: CASSSTGKSSSPLHF

cdr3_length: 15
v_call: TRBV3-1
d_call: TRBD1
clone_size: many
j_call: TRBJ1-2
cdr3_nt: TGTGCCAGCAGCCCCCGGACAGGGGGTGGGGATGGCTACACCTTC
cdr3_aa: CASSPRTGGGDGYTF

cdr3_length: 14
v_call: TRBV6-5
d_call: .
clone_size: many
j_call: TRBJ1-1
cdr3_nt: TGTGCCAGCAGTTTTAAGGGGGTGAACACTGAAGCTTTCTTT
cdr3_aa: CASSFKGVNTEAFF

cdr3_length: 15
v_call: TRBV5-1
d_call: .
clone_size: .
j_call: TRBJ2-2
cdr3_nt: TGCGCCAGCAGCTTGGAGTTGCCATCCACCGGGGAGCTGTTTTTT
cdr3_aa: CASSLELPSTGELFF

cdr3_length: 15
v_call: TRBV6-1
d_call: .
clone_size: .
j_call: TRBJ2-5
cdr3_nt: TGTGCCAGCAGCCTCTGGGCAGGGTCCCGAGAGACCCAGTACTTC
cdr3_aa: CASSLWAGSRETQYF

cdr3_length: 16
v_call: TRBV7-8
d_call: .
clone_size: many
j_call: TRBJ1-1
cdr3_nt: TGTGCCAGCAGCTTACAGCAACGACAGGCCAGGGCTGAAGCTTTCTTT
cdr3_aa: CASSLQQRQARAEAFF

cdr3_length: 13
v_call: TRBV7-2
d_call: .
clone_size: many
j_call: TRBJ2-7
cdr3_nt: TGTGCCAGCAGCTCGGGACACTTGTACGAGCAGTACTTC
cdr3_aa: CASSSGHLYEQYF

cdr3_length: 12
v_call: TRBV12-3/TRBV12-4
d_call: .
clone_size: many
j_call: TRBJ1-5
cdr3_nt: TGTGCCAGCAGATATCGAAATCAGCCCCAGCATTTT
cdr3_aa: CASRYRNQPQHF

cdr3_length: 15
v_call: TRBV12-5
d_call: TRBD2
clone_size: many
j_call: TRBJ2-2
cdr3_nt: TGTGCTAGTGGGCCCGGGACTAGCCTTCCCGGGGAGCTGTTTTTT
cdr3_aa: CASGPGTSLPGELFF

cdr3_length: 11
v_call: TRBV28
d_call: .
clone_size: many
j_call: TRBJ1-1
cdr3_nt: TGTGCCAGCAGTTTCGACACTGAAGCTTTCTTT
cdr3_aa: CASSFDTEAFF

cdr3_length: 13
v_call: TRBV29-1
d_call: .
clone_size: many
j_call: TRBJ2-7
cdr3_nt: TGCAGCGTTGCCCCAGGGCCGGGCGAAAAGCAGTACTTC
cdr3_aa: CSVAPGPGEKQYF

cdr3_length: 15
v_call: TRBV2
d_call: .
clone_size: many
j_call: TRBJ2-7
cdr3_nt: TGTGCCAGCAGTGAAGGTTTAAGGACGAACTACGAGCAGTACTTC
cdr3_aa: CASSEGLRTNYEQYF

cdr3_length: 16
v_call: TRBV4-1
d_call: TRBD2
clone_size: .
j_call: TRBJ2-7
cdr3_nt: TGCGCCAGCAGCCAAAGGGCGAGCGGGAGCTCCTACGAGCAGTACTTC
cdr3_aa: CASSQRASGSSYEQYF

cdr3_length: 14
v_call: TRBV28
d_call: .
clone_size: many
j_call: TRBJ1-5
cdr3_nt: TGTGCCAGCAGTTTATCGTTCGCCAATCAGCCCCAGCATTTT
cdr3_aa: CASSLSFANQPQHF

cdr3_length: 15
v_call: TRBV3-1
d_call: .
clone_size: few
j_call: TRBJ2-7
cdr3_nt: TGTGCCAGCAGCCGCGTTGTCGAATCGTTGGGCGAGCAGTACTTC
cdr3_aa: CASSRVVESLGEQYF

cdr3_length: 16
v_call: TRBV20-1
d_call: TRBD2
clone_size: many
j_call: TRBJ2-5
cdr3_nt: TGCAGTGCGGAGACTAGCGGGAGGGCCTTTGGGGAGACCCAGTACTTC
cdr3_aa: CSAETSGRAFGETQYF

cdr3_length: 15
v_call: TRBV5-1
d_call: TRBD1
clone_size: few
j_call: TRBJ2-5
cdr3_nt: TGCGCCAGCACCCAGACAGGGGCGGACCAAGAGACCCAGTACTTC
cdr3_aa: CASTQTGADQETQYF

cdr3_length: 13
v_call: TRBV6-5
d_call: .
clone_size: many
j_call: TRBJ2-6
cdr3_nt: TGTGCCAGCAGTTACTCTGGGGCCAACGTCCTGACTTTC
cdr3_aa: CASSYSGANVLTF

cdr3_length: 17
v_call: TRBV20-1
d_call: .
clone_size: many
j_call: TRBJ2-7
cdr3_nt: TGCAGTGCTAGCCTTTCACGCGGGTTCCTCCCCACCCACGAGCAGTACTTC
cdr3_aa: CSASLSRGFLPTHEQYF

cdr3_length: 17
v_call: TRBV6-1
d_call: .
clone_size: many
j_call: TRBJ1-1
cdr3_nt: TGTGCCAGCAGTGAAGAACTTTTCACGCATGGGACCACTGAAGCTTTCTTT
cdr3_aa: CASSEELFTHGTTEAFF

cdr3_length: 12
v_call: TRBV6-5
d_call: .
clone_size: many
j_call: TRBJ1-2
cdr3_nt: TGTGCCAGCAACACAGGAGGTGGTGGCTACACCTTC
cdr3_aa: CASNTGGGGYTF

cdr3_length: 15
v_call: TRBV6-2/TRBV6-3
d_call: .
clone_size: many
j_call: TRBJ2-7
cdr3_nt: TGTGCCAGCAGCTCCACTATGGGGCTACGGATGGAGCAGTACTTC
cdr3_aa: CASSSTMGLRMEQYF

cdr3_length: 13
v_call: TRBV12-5
d_call: .
clone_size: many
j_call: TRBJ1-1
cdr3_nt: TGTGCTAGTGGTTTAGACCTGAACACTGAAGCTTTCTTT
cdr3_aa: CASGLDLNTEAFF

cdr3_length: 13
v_call: TRBV29-1
d_call: .
clone_size: many
j_call: TRBJ1-1
cdr3_nt: TGCAGCGTTGAACTTCGATTGAACACTGAAGCTTTCTTT
cdr3_aa: CSVELRLNTEAFF